This is a list of T cell receptor beta chains from one sample in a study of blood T cell repertoires in COVID-19. TCRdb's table, derived via immunoSEQ multiplex PCR, lists solely in-frame clones and lacks some. The sample has under 40,000 clones, approximately 91% seen once. The sequencing sample was made of peripheral blood. Source of these receptors: a woman of 80 years or more with active or convalescent COVID-19. Both conserved end residues are part of each CDR3. Each record gives: clone size, D gene, V gene, J gene, CDR3 DNA, CDR3 protein. The D gene is left open where the match is weak. Rows give clone size only sometimes, using once, few, many, or a class for an expanded clone.

NA	NA	TRBV23-1	TRBJ1-4	TGCGCCAGCAGTCACCCCGCCAGCGGAAAACTGTTTTTT	CASSHPASGKLFF
NA	TRBD1	TRBV3-1/TRBV3-2	TRBJ2-2	TGTGCCAGCAGCCTACAGGGGAGTGTCGGGGAGCTGTTTTTT	CASSLQGSVGELFF
NA	TRBD1	TRBV18	TRBJ1-1	TGTGCCAGCTCACTCGGACAGGGGTTCACTGAAGCTTTCTTT	CASSLGQGFTEAFF
NA	TRBD2	TRBV10-2	TRBJ2-7	TGCGCCAGCAGAACTAGCGGGCTAACCTACGAGCAGTACTTC	CASRTSGLTYEQYF
NA	NA	TRBV5-5	TRBJ1-1	TGTGCCAGCAGCTACAGGGTTTGGGGCACTGAAGCTTTCTTT	CASSYRVWGTEAFF
once	NA	TRBV7-2	TRBJ1-2	TGTGCCAGCAGCTTAGGGAACAGGGTTTCCAGTGGATCTAACTATGGCTACACCTTC	CASSLGNRVSSGSNYGYTF
once	NA	TRBV14	TRBJ1-1	TGTGCCAGCAGCCAAGTTCGGGGGTCCACTGAAGCTTTCTTT	CASSQVRGSTEAFF
NA	TRBD2	TRBV2	TRBJ2-2	TGTGCCAGCAGGAGGACTAGCGGCCGGTACACCGGGGAGCTGTTTTTT	CASRRTSGRYTGELFF
NA	TRBD1	TRBV19	TRBJ1-5	TGTGCCAGTAGTGGGGGACAGGGATTGCCCCAGCATTTT	CASSGGQGLPQHF
NA	TRBD1	TRBV3-1/TRBV3-2	TRBJ2-1	TGTGCCAGCAGCCAGACGACAGGGTACTACAATGAGCAGTTCTTC	CASSQTTGYYNEQFF
NA	TRBD1	TRBV3-1/TRBV3-2	TRBJ2-7	TGTGCCAGCAGCCAAGTAGGAGACAGGGGCGAGCAGTACTTC	CASSQVGDRGEQYF
once	NA	TRBV3-1/TRBV3-2	TRBJ1-1	TGTGCCAGCAGCCAAGTATCCAGGGCCAAAAACACTGAAGCTTTCTTT	CASSQVSRAKNTEAFF
NA	NA	TRBV12-5	TRBJ1-2	TGTGCTAGTGGTTTGGCCCAGACAGGCAAAACCTATGGCTACACCTTC	CASGLAQTGKTYGYTF
NA	NA	TRBV6-6	TRBJ1-4	TGTGCCAGCAGTCATGGGGGCCAGGGGAATGAAAAACTGTTTTTT	CASSHGGQGNEKLFF
NA	TRBD1	TRBV28	TRBJ1-1	TGTGCCAGCAGTTTATTTGCTCTGGGACAGTCGAACGAAGCTTTCTTT	CASSLFALGQSNEAFF
NA	NA	TRBV7-3	TRBJ1-6	TGTGCCAGCAGCTTAAGAGGTTCCAAGGATCCCCTCCACTTT	CASSLRGSKDPLHF
NA	NA	TRBV2	TRBJ2-5	TGTGCCAGCAGTGAAGCCCCTAATAAAGAGACCCAGTACTTC	CASSEAPNKETQYF
NA	TRBD1	TRBV24-1	TRBJ1-5	TGTGCCACCAGTGATGATGGACAGGGGAATCAGCCCCAGCATTTT	CATSDDGQGNQPQHF
NA	NA	TRBV6-5	TRBJ1-1	TGTGCCAGCAGCAAAAACACTGAAGCTTTCTTT	CASSKNTEAFF
once	TRBD2	TRBV10-3	TRBJ2-3	TGTGCCATCAGTGATCCTCAGCGGGGGAGCACAGATACGCAGTATTTT	CAISDPQRGSTDTQYF
large	NA	TRBV7-9	TRBJ1-2	TGTGCCAGCAGCTTAGTCGAGGGACACGGATATAACTATGGCTACACCTTC	CASSLVEGHGYNYGYTF
NA	TRBD1	TRBV14	TRBJ1-2	TGTGCCAGCAGCCCGACAGGGGGGCTTAACTATGGCTACACCTTC	CASSPTGGLNYGYTF
NA	NA	TRBV5-8	TRBJ2-2	TGTGCCAGCAGCCTCTCGACTAGGGCCACCGGGGAGCTGTTTTTT	CASSLSTRATGELFF
NA	NA	TRBV7-2	TRBJ1-1	TGTGCCAGCAAAACCCACGGGGGTCGGAACACTGAAGCTTTCTTT	CASKTHGGRNTEAFF
NA	NA	TRBV19	TRBJ1-4	TGTGCCAGTAGAACCCGGGTTTTT	CASRTRVF